Sequencing of this T cell receptor (beta chain) was carried out in a study of blood T cell repertoires in COVID-19. Looking at the study overall: Whether acute or convalescent, the COVID-19 samples came from the United States, Italy and Spain.

As originally analysed: From reference gene primer amplification, estimates of nucleated cell counts were derived. Measured with immunoSEQ multiplex PCR; TCRdb has only the in-frame clones, and not every one. That table is the source of V, J and clone size, and D and trimming were worked out from the DNA. The sample contains 140,000 to 150,000 clones, over 65% of which appear only once. The CDR3 covers 17 residues. CDR1 MDHEN and CDR2 SYDVKM come from the germline V gene. Trimming at V came to 6 bases and at J to 4 bases, leaving 15 bases not matched to a gene. The chain carries TRBV28 and TRBJ2-5; 9 bases match TRBD2. Sequenced material: peripheral blood. This clonotype was sampled from a human donor in a cohort sampled during active COVID-19. The CDR3 nucleotides read TGTGCCAGCAGCGTAACTTTAAGTAGCGGGGGAGGAGAGACCCAGTACTTC. Its protein is CASSVTLSSGGGETQYF.